The entry below gives a single T cell receptor beta chain sequence along with its context. Its antigen is still unknown. The treatment is: oral pan-JAK inhibitor, 5-10 mg twice daily. These data are taken from a study of CD8+ T cells in alopecia areata. Overall study: Patients received oral tofacitinib, 5 to 10 mg twice daily, for moderate-to-severe alopecia areata. Treatment ran 6 to 18 months, with 6 months of follow-up afterward.

Study results and limitations: Alopecia totalis/universalis scalp especially showed more expanded CD8+ clones than normal scalp.

The CDR3 extends over 14 amino acids. Germline CDR1 is SGHDT and CDR2 is YYEEEE. J lost 4 bases, V lost 4 bases, and 7 bases had no gene match. The sequencing template was cDNA reverse transcribed from extracted RNA. Profiling relied on immunoSEQ multiplex PCR, and the TCRdb table lists in-frame clones only, not all of them. This table has about 180,000 clones, 40% to 65% appearing once. The sequencing used CD8+ T cells sorted from blood, collected around week 54, from a patient treated with tofacitinib. The chain links TRBV5-6 to TRBJ1-1, with TRBD1 identical over 7 bases. This TCR came from a human donor with alopecia areata. The CDR3 loop is CASSLGQDFTEAFF. The DNA of the CDR3 is TGTGCCAGCAGCCTCGGACAGGATTTCACTGAAGCTTTCTTT.